These 28 T cell receptor beta chains came from one sample sequenced in a study of human T cells and chemical hapten exposure (TCRdb year 2021). This specimen's time point label, per the study, means: healthy volunteer bleed at 2 weeks. Unfractionated whole blood was collected in Tempus Blood RNA tubes, and total RNA was extracted from that blood. The receptor library was made with RACE. The instrument was a NextSeq 500. TCRdb redid the processing of the public reads, applying fastp at Q25 and MiXCR, and retained in-frame beta chains. For every CDR3 protein sequence, its rows merge into one entry that carries the most common genes and DNA. The sample table lists 100,000 to 150,000 distinct CDR3 sequences, more than 7.5% of them with a count of one. The ten largest account for approximately 2% of the sample. Material: whole blood. The receptors come from a male donor in good health. Some clones in this sample may be carry-over from other donors' samples.

The genes are TRBV6-5 and TRBJ2-1; 8 nucleotides match TRBD1. Germline trimming cut 6 bases from V and 0 bases from J; bases unmatched to any gene: 4. The CDR3 contains 15 residues. CDR1 is MNHEY, CDR2 SVGAGI, per germline. The CDR3 is CASSRTGGSYNEQFF. CDR3 nucleotide sequence: TGTGCCAGCAGCCGAACAGGGGGCTCCTACAATGAGCAGTTCTTC.

This clonotype turned up a few times. The chain links TRBV12-5 to TRBJ2-1, with D hard to call. V lost 4 bases to trimming and J lost 6 bases, with 16 bases between them. CDR1 LGHNT and CDR2 FRNRAP come from the germline V gene. The CDR3 covers 15 residues. CDR3 in DNA: TGTGCTAGTGGTTCAACCCCCCGGGTGATCAATGAGCAGTTCTTC. Protein product: CASGSTPRVINEQFF.

There are a few counts of this clonotype. This chain joins TRBV13 and TRBJ2-5, with 7 bases lining up with TRBD2. CDR1 PRHDT and CDR2 FYEKMQ come from the germline V gene (reference sequence). This CDR3 has 15 amino acids. V lost 3 bases, J lost 1 base, and 5 bases stayed unmatched. This chain's CDR3 is CASSLSGATQETQYF. CDR3 sequence (DNA): TGTGCCAGCAGCTTGAGCGGGGCCACCCAAGAGACCCAGTACTTC.

This clonotype has just a few counts. This chain joins TRBV12-3 or TRBV12-4 and TRBJ2-1; 11 nucleotides align to TRBD2. V gave up 3 bases and J gave up 1 base; unmatched junction bases: 11. The CDR3 length is 19 residues. CDR3 amino acids: CASSFDRLAGGGSYNEQFF. The DNA of the CDR3 is TGTGCCAGCAGTTTTGACAGGCTAGCGGGAGGAGGTTCCTACAATGAGCAGTTCTTC.

The rearrangement uses TRBV12-3 or TRBV12-4 and TRBJ1-1; D is undetermined. V dropped 0 bases and J dropped 3 bases, with 8 bases sitting between them. There are 14 residues in the CDR3. In DNA form, the CDR3 reads TGTGCCAGCAGTTTAGCGCGTCCAGACACTGAAGCTTTCTTT. Residues: CASSLARPDTEAFF.

In its sample, this clonotype was seen many times. The chain is built from TRBV10-3 and TRBJ2-5; 10 positions agree with TRBD2. Looked up from germline, CDR1 is ENHRY and CDR2 is SYGVKD. After removal of 4 bases from V and 3 bases from J, the junction contained 8 bases not matched to a gene. This CDR3 contains 16 residues. The CDR3 spells CAISVPSGGVEETQYF. The DNA of the CDR3 is TGTGCCATCAGTGTCCCTAGCGGGGGCGTCGAAGAGACCCAGTACTTC.

This clonotype occurred many times. The J gene is TRBJ1-6, the V gene TRBV6-6; TRBD1 might be the D (6 bases). The V gene's germline CDR1 is MNHNY and CDR2 SVGAGI (reference sequence). V was clipped by 2 bases and J by 6 bases, with 20 bases between them. The CDR3 covers 18 residues. CDR3 sequence (DNA): TGTGCCAGCAGTTACACCCCCCTCCTAACAGGGACTAATTCACCCCTCCACTTT. Its protein product is CASSYTPLLTGTNSPLHF.

This clonotype was found many times. The chain is built from TRBV12-3 or TRBV12-4 and TRBJ2-1; TRBD2 might be the D (5 bases). The V end lost 5 bases, the J end lost 7 bases, and 6 bases lay between the germline ends. This CDR3 is 11 amino acids long. CDR3 residues: CASSPGNEQFF. The CDR3 bases are TGTGCCAGCAGTCCGGGGAATGAGCAGTTCTTC.

Comments on this clonotype: A clone one base away is much larger, so this may be a read error. The chain uses TRBV15 and TRBJ2-5; D gene uncertain. This CDR3 has 14 residues. Germline-derived CDR1 and CDR2 are LNHNV and YYDKDF (reference sequence). Trimming took off 4 bases at V and 0 bases at J, with 9 bases between the two ends. CDR3 sequence reads: CATSNPANQETQYF. The CDR3, as DNA: TGTGCCACCAGCAATCCGGCGAACCAAGAGACCCAGTACTTC.

The sample holds a few counts of this clonotype. The chain links TRBV6-5 to TRBJ2-7; 9 nucleotides agree with TRBD2. With 0 bases clipped from V and 3 bases from J, the junction kept 6 bases outside the gene matches. The germline CDR1 and CDR2 sequences are MNHEY and SVGAGI. The CDR3 sequence is 16 residues long. The CDR3 loop is CASSYSRLAGRYEQYF. CDR3 bases: TGTGCCAGCAGTTACTCCCGGCTAGCGGGGCGCTACGAGCAGTACTTC.

This clonotype came up many times. The chain has TRBV6-5 and TRBJ1-1, with 9 bases lining up with TRBD1. This CDR3 contains 13 residues. The V and J ends lost 5 bases and 7 bases, in that order; junction bases with no gene match: 5. Germline lookup yields CDR1 MNHEY and CDR2 SVGAGI. CDR3 nucleotide sequence: TGTGCCAGCAGTGCCGGGACAGGGATTGAAGCTTTCTTT. This codes for CASSAGTGIEAFF.

The V and J genes are TRBV18 and TRBJ1-1; weak D call: TRBD1 (6 bases). Germline CDR1 and CDR2: KGHSH and LQKENI. With 5 bases removed from V and 0 bases from J, the gap between germline ends came to 7 bases. The CDR3 totals 13 residues. The CDR3 protein is CASSGGLNTEAFF. DNA of the CDR3: TGTGCCAGCTCAGGGGGCCTGAACACTGAAGCTTTCTTT.

This clonotype occurred many times. V usage is TRBV29-1 and J usage is TRBJ2-1; 9 bases agree with TRBD2. The CDR3 consists of 15 residues. V dropped 4 bases and J dropped 0; count of bases not matched to a gene: 4. Germline values: CDR1 SQVTM, CDR2 ANQGSEA. In nucleotides, the CDR3 is TGCAGCGTTGGAACAGCGGGGGGCTCCTACAATGAGCAGTTCTTC. This encodes CSVGTAGGSYNEQFF.

This clonotype was counted at least ten times. The genes are TRBV7-2 and TRBJ1-6, with 9 bases identical to TRBD1. After removal of 1 base from V and 11 bases from J, the junction contained 6 bases not matched to a gene. The length of the CDR3 is 15 residues. Germline V lookup: CDR1 SGHTA, CDR2 FQGNSA. CDR3 DNA sequence: TGTGCCAGCAGCTTAGATGGGACAGGGATAGCACCCCTCCACTTT. It codes for CASSLDGTGIAPLHF.

This clonotype was observed a few times. The chain uses TRBV13 and TRBJ1-2; D unclear. CDR1 and CDR2 (germline): PRHDT, FYEKMQ (reference sequence). Trimming left V 1 base short and J 1 base short, with 19 bases between. CDR3 length equals 18 residues. CDR3 residues: CASSLDGPNLKRNYGYTF. The CDR3 DNA follows: TGTGCCAGCAGCTTAGACGGCCCCAATCTAAAGCGTAACTATGGCTACACCTTC.

This clonotype was seen many times. This chain links TRBV25-1 with TRBJ2-2, with D hard to call. CDR3 size: 13 residues. V gave up 2 bases and J gave up 4 bases, with 5 bases separating them. Germline V gives CDR1 MGHDK, CDR2 SYGVNS. The CDR3 sequence: CASSEQVTGELFF. CDR3 DNA: TGTGCCAGCAGTGAACAAGTCACCGGGGAGCTGTTTTTT.

This clonotype was picked up a small number of times. The chain joins TRBV7-6 to TRBJ1-2; a possible D gene is TRBD1 (5 bases). The germline CDR1 and CDR2 sequences are SGHVS and FNYEAQ. Trimming left V 1 base short and J 8 bases short, with 14 bases between. This CDR3 comprises 14 residues. The CDR3 protein is CASSLGRNEGGYTF. In DNA form, the CDR3 reads TGTGCCAGCAGCTTAGGACGTAACGAGGGGGGCTACACCTTC.

This clonotype appeared a few times. The V call is TRBV5-1, the J call TRBJ2-3; D possibly corresponds to TRBD2 (6 bases). Looked up from germline, CDR1 is SGHRS and CDR2 is YFSETQ. V gave up 4 bases and J gave up 5 bases, with 14 bases separating them. The CDR3 is made up of 14 amino acids. CDR3 region: CASSLEGGEDTQYF. The CDR3 nucleotides read TGCGCCAGCAGCCTGGAGGGCGGGGAAGATACGCAGTATTTT.

In its sample, this clonotype was seen a few times. The rearrangement uses TRBV4-1 and TRBJ1-1; 9 bases map to TRBD1. With 4 bases clipped from V and 2 bases from J, the junction kept 5 bases outside the gene matches. CDR1 and CDR2 from the germline V gene are MGHRA and YSYEKL. The CDR3 has 15 residues. CDR3 amino acids: CASSPGQGHNTEAFF. The CDR3 nucleotides read TGCGCCAGCAGCCCCGGACAGGGGCATAACACTGAAGCTTTCTTT.

This clonotype has more than one count but fewer than ten. The CDR3 loop is CASTPGPNTEAFF. The CDR3 DNA follows: TGTGCCAGCACCCCGGGCCCGAACACTGAAGCTTTCTTT. V is TRBV6-5 and J is TRBJ1-1, with D unresolved. V was clipped by 7 bases and J by 1 base, with 10 bases between them. This CDR3 has 13 amino acids. From germline, CDR1 is MNHEY and CDR2 SVGAGI.

This clonotype was seen a few times. CDR3: CASSNGGGSGANVLTF. The CDR3 DNA sequence: TGTGCCAGCAGCAACGGGGGGGGCAGTGGGGCCAACGTCCTGACTTTC. The genes are TRBV5-4 and TRBJ2-6; TRBD2 agrees at 8 bases. In germline, CDR1 is SGHNT, CDR2 YYREEE (reference sequence). Trimming removed 4 bases from V and 3 bases from J; junction bases left unmatched: 6. This CDR3 has 16 residues.

The table lists this clonotype with a few counts. The chain uses TRBV6-6 and TRBJ2-7; TRBD2 aligns across 12 bases. CDR1 is MNHNY and CDR2 is SVGAGI in the germline V gene (reference sequence). The CDR3 loop spans 17 amino acids. After removal of 0 bases from V and 1 base from J, the junction contained 4 bases not matched to a gene. Written as DNA, the CDR3 is TGTGCCAGCAGTTACTCGGGACTAGCGGGCCGATCCTACGAGCAGTACTTC. It yields the protein CASSYSGLAGRSYEQYF.

The V gene is TRBV12-5, the J gene TRBJ2-3; TRBD2 aligns across 7 bases. The germline CDR1 and CDR2 sequences are LGHNT and FRNRAP. The J segment lost 3 bases and the V segment lost 4 bases, leaving 7 bases of the junction unmatched. The CDR3 consists of 15 residues. The CDR3 DNA follows: TGTGCTAGTGGTTCCCCGACTAGCAGAACAGATACGCAGTATTTT. Amino acid sequence: CASGSPTSRTDTQYF.

This clonotype was observed a handful of times. V is TRBV27 and J is TRBJ2-3; perhaps TRBD2 as D (6 bases). There are 16 residues in the CDR3. From germline, CDR1 is MNHEY and CDR2 SMNVEV (reference sequence). Trimming took 2 bases from V and 0 from J, leaving 12 bases between them. This chain's CDR3 is CASSLGGWGSTDTQYF. The CDR3 nucleotides are TGTGCCAGCAGTTTAGGGGGGTGGGGCAGCACAGATACGCAGTATTTT.

The chain combines TRBV4-3 with TRBJ2-6, with D possibly being TRBD1 or TRBD2 (5 bases each). V shed 0 bases and J shed 4 bases, with 10 bases lying between them. Per germline, CDR1 LGHNA and CDR2 YSLEER. The CDR3 has 16 amino acids. DNA for the CDR3: TGCGCCAGCAGCCAAGAATGGGGGAACGGGGCCAACGTCCTGACTTTC. The encoded protein is CASSQEWGNGANVLTF.

This clonotype was found many times. The rearrangement joins TRBV18 to TRBJ2-5, with a weak D call TRBD1 (6 bases). CDR3 length: 14 residues. Trimming left V 4 bases short and J 2 bases short, with 11 bases between. Germline CDR1 and CDR2: KGHSH and LQKENI. The CDR3 nucleotides are TGTGCCAGCTCACGGACAGCACTTCAAGAGACCCAGTACTTC. Its translation is CASSRTALQETQYF. The whole variable domain, filled in from reference TRBV18 and TRBJ2-5, reads NAGVMQNPRHLVRRRGQEARLRCSPMKGHSHVYWYRQLPEEGLKFMVYLQKENIIDESGMPKERFSAEFPKEGPSILRIQQVVRGDSAAYFCASSRTALQETQYFGPGTRLLVL.

This chain links TRBV4-1 with TRBJ2-1, with D unclear. Germline CDR1 is MGHRA and CDR2 is YSYEKL. The germline V and J ends were trimmed by 0 bases and 9 bases, with 15 bases remaining between them. This CDR3 comprises 15 residues. The CDR3 spells CASSQEPSRLGEQFF. The CDR3 DNA follows: TGCGCCAGCAGCCAAGAACCTAGTAGGTTGGGTGAGCAGTTCTTC.

This clonotype was seen more than once but under ten times. The V gene is TRBV27, the J gene TRBJ2-7; TRBD1 might be the D (5 bases). Germline CDR1 and CDR2: MNHEY and SMNVEV (reference sequence). The CDR3 covers 13 residues. Deletions cut 4 bases from V and 7 bases from J, with 14 bases between. CDR3 sequence (DNA): TGTGCCAGCAGTTGGGCAGGGCCCCTGGAGCAGTACTTC. Its translation: CASSWAGPLEQYF.